The clone carrying this T cell receptor beta chain was recorded many times. Antigen: not known. The sample originates from a study of T cells in Graves' hyperthyroidism and ophthalmopathy. Study-wide points: Ophthalmopathy, as predicted by the model, came a median approximately 6.5 months after the prediction. Ophthalmopathy was told apart from stable hyperthyroidism by a 13 V-J model.

Diagnosing involved the use of clinical symptoms, serum thyroxine and TRAb, thyroid ultrasound and orbital computed tomography. Amplified TCR beta CDR3 regions came from RNA transcripts. In the first-round RT-PCR of the TCR CDR3, the HTBI primer set was used. From the multiplex PCR reads, TCRdb called clonotypes with MiXCR, one entry per CDR3 protein. The sample contains around 600,000 distinct CDR3 sequences, 14% of which appear only once. The sequence derives from a woman younger than 30 with Graves' ophthalmopathy. The sequencing input was blood.

In nucleotides, the CDR3 is TGTGCCACCAGCAGTGTACAGGGCCTTAGCAATCAGCCCCAGCATTTT. Amino acids: CATSSVQGLSNQPQHF. The chain is built from TRBV15 and TRBJ1-5; TRBD1 is a possible D gene (6 bases). The CDR3 spans 16 residues. With 3 bases removed from V and 0 bases from J, the gap between germline ends came to 12 bases. The germline V gene has CDR1 LNHNV and CDR2 YYDKDF (reference sequence).